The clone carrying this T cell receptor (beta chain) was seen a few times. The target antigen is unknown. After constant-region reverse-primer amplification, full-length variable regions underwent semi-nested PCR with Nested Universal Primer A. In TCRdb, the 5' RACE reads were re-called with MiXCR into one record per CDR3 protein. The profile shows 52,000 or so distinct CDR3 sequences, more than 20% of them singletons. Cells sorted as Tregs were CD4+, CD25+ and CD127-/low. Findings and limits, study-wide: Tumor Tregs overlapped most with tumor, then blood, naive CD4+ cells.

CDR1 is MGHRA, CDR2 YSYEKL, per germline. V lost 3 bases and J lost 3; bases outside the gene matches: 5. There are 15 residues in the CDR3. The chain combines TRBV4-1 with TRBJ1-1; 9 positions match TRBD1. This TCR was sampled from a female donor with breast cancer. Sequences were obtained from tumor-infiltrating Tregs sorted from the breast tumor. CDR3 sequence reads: CASSHQGQGHTEAFF. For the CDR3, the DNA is TGCGCCAGCAGCCACCAGGGACAGGGACACACTGAAGCTTTCTTT.